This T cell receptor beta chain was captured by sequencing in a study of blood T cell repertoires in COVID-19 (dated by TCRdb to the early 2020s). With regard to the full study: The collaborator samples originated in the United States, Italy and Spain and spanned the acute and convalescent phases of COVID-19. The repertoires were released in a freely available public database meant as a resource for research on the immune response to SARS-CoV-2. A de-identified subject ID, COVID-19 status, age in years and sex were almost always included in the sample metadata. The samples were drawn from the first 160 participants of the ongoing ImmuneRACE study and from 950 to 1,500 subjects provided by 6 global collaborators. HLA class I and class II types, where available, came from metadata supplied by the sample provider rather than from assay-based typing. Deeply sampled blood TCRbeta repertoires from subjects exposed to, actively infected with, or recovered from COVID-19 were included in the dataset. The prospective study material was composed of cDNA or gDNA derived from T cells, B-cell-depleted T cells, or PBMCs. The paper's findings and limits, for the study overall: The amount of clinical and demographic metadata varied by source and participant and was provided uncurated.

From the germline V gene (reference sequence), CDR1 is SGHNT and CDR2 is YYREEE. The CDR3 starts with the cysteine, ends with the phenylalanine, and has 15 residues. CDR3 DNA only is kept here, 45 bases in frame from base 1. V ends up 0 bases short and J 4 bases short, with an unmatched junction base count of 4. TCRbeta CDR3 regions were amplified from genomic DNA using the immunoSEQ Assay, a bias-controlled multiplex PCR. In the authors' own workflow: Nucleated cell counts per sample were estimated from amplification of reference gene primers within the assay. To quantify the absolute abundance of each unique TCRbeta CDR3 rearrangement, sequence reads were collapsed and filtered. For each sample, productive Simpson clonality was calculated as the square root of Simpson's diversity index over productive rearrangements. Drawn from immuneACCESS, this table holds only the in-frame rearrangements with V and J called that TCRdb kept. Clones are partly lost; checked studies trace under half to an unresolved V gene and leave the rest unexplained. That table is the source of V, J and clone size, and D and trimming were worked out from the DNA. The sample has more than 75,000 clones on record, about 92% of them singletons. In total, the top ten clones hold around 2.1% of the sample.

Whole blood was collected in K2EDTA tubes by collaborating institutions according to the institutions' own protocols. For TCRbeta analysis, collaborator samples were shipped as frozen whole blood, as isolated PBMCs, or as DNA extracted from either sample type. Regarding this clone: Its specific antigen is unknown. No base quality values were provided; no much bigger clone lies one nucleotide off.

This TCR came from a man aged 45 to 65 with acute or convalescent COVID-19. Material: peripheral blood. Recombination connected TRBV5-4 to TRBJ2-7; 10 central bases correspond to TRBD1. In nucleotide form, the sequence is TGTGCCAGCAGCTTGGACGGGACAGGGGTTTACGAGCAGTACTTC. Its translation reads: CASSLDGTGVYEQYF. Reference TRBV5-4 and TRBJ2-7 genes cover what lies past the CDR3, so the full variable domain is ETGVTQSPTHLIKTRGQQVTLRCSSQSGHNTVSWYQQALGQGPQFIFQYYREEENGRGNFPPRFSGLQFPNYSSELNVNALELDDSALYLCASSLDGTGVYEQYFGPGTRLTVT.